One and the same sample provided the 12 T cell receptor beta chains below, sequenced in a study of shared clonotypes between healthy human individuals. Profiling relied on immunoSEQ multiplex PCR, and the TCRdb table lists in-frame clones only, not all of them. The data contain millions of clones, about 92% of them singletons. Source material: naive CD4+ T cells sorted from blood. Subset specified: CD45RA+ positively selected. Receptors were obtained from a man aged 18 to 29 in good health.

J is TRBJ2-3 and V is TRBV7-9; D gene ambiguous. Trimming removed 3 bases at V and 7 bases at J, with 8 bases between. This CDR3 spans 12 amino acids. The germline V gene has CDR1 SEHNR and CDR2 FQNEAQ (reference sequence). The CDR3 here is CASSFSENTQYF. In DNA, the CDR3 is TGTGCCAGCAGCTTCAGTGAGAATACGCAGTATTTT.

V usage is TRBV7-2 and J usage is TRBJ1-4; D remains unclear. This CDR3 spans 17 amino acids. Per germline, CDR1 SGHTA and CDR2 FQGNSA. The V end lost 4 bases, the J end lost 0 bases, and 15 bases lay between the germline ends. CDR3: CASSSFLHTATNEKLFF. CDR3 bases: TGTGCCAGCAGCTCTTTCCTTCACACAGCAACTAATGAAAAACTGTTTTTT. Looking up the rest from reference TRBV7-2 and TRBJ1-4 gives the full variable domain: GAGVSQSPSNKVTEKGKDVELRCDPISGHTALYWYRQSLGQGLEFLIYFQGNSAPDKSGLPSDRFSAERTGGSVSTLTIQRTQQEDSAVYLCASSSFLHTATNEKLFFGSGTQLSVL.

This clone is a singleton in its sample. The chain links TRBV6-1 to TRBJ2-7, with TRBD2 matching 8 bases. CDR3 length: 18 residues. Germline loops: CDR1 MNHNS, CDR2 SASEGT. J was trimmed by 2 bases and V by 4 bases; bases with no gene match: 16. The DNA of the CDR3 is TGTGCCAGCAGTGGCCCTCCGGGGGCGGGAGGCCGTCCCTACGAGCAGTACTTC. This codes for CASSGPPGAGGRPYEQYF.

J is TRBJ2-7 and V is TRBV7-6; weak D call: TRBD2 (5 bases). This CDR3 spans 14 amino acids. Trimming shortened V by 5 bases and J by 2 bases, and 13 bases separated the two germline ends. Per the germline V gene, CDR1 is SGHVS and CDR2 is FNYEAQ. Written as DNA, the CDR3 is TGTGCCAGCAGCATTACGGACGGGGCCTACGAGCAGTACTTC. Its translation: CASSITDGAYEQYF.

The chain carries TRBV9 and TRBJ1-6, with TRBD1 as a possible D gene (6 bases). The V gene lost 3 bases and the J gene lost 8 bases, with 15 bases spanning the gap. CDR3 length equals 15 residues. Germline V lookup: CDR1 SGDLS, CDR2 YYNGEE. As DNA, the CDR3 is TGTGCCAGCAGCGAGGAAGACAGGACTTATTCACCCCTCCACTTT. It specifies CASSEEDRTYSPLHF.

The CDR3 bases are TGTGCCAGCAGCTTGAGGTGGCAGGATGGCTACACCTTC. Protein sequence: CASSLRWQDGYTF. The chain recombines TRBV5-6 with TRBJ1-2; D ambiguous. The CDR3 is made up of 13 amino acids. The ends were cut back, 1 base at V and 6 bases at J, with 10 bases in the middle. In germline, CDR1 is SGHDT, CDR2 YYEEEE.

The CDR3 reads CASYRAGLRDSPLHF. The CDR3 nucleotides are TGTGCCAGCTACCGGGCCGGTCTAAGGGATTCACCCCTCCACTTT. The rearrangement uses TRBV5-6 and TRBJ1-6, with D uncertain. V lost 7 bases, J lost 8 bases, and 19 bases lay in between. The CDR3 spans 15 residues. In germline, CDR1 is SGHDT, CDR2 YYEEEE.

The genes are TRBV28 and TRBJ2-7; the D is unclear. Germline V gene sequence: CDR1 MDHEN, CDR2 SYDVKM. The CDR3 is made up of 12 amino acids. V was cut by 2 bases and J by 3 bases, with 5 bases left in between. The CDR3 here is CASSLGYYEQYF. For the CDR3, the DNA is TGTGCCAGCAGTTTAGGATACTACGAGCAGTACTTC.

As to this clone: The sample holds other DNA sequences that translate to the same CDR3. CDR3 sequence: CSASGDTQYF. The CDR3 DNA reads as TGCAGTGCTAGTGGTGATACGCAGTATTTT. The V gene is TRBV20-1, the J gene TRBJ2-3; D is undetermined. Germline V gene sequence: CDR1 DFQATT, CDR2 SNEGSKA (reference sequence). This CDR3 is 10 amino acids long. Trimming took 3 bases from V and 6 from J, leaving 4 bases between them.

The CDR3 region has the DNA TGTGCCAGCTCATCAGGACACACCGAGGCCCAGCCCCAGCATTTT. It encodes CASSSGHTEAQPQHF. The rearrangement uses TRBV18 and TRBJ1-5; possible D gene TRBD1, 5 bases. This CDR3 has 15 amino acids. The germline gives CDR1 KGHSH, CDR2 LQKENI. Trimming pared 5 bases from V and 7 bases from J, leaving 18 bases between.

This chain uses TRBV2 with TRBJ1-1; 8 bases are a match to TRBD1. This CDR3 comprises 14 residues. CDR1 and CDR2 (germline): SNHLY, FYNNEI. V was clipped by 1 base and J by 10 bases; unmatched bases: 8. In DNA, the CDR3 is TGTGCCAGCAGTGAAGGACGGACAGGGATGGGAGCTTTCTTT. Its protein product is CASSEGRTGMGAFF.

The chain has TRBV7-9 and TRBJ2-3; 8 positions agree with TRBD2. Germline values: CDR1 SEHNR, CDR2 FQNEAQ (reference sequence). J was trimmed by 6 bases and V by 7 bases; bases with no gene match: 15. This CDR3 comprises 16 residues. CDR3 nucleotides: TGTGCCAGCACCGCCGGGTCGGGGGGGCCGGGGGATACGCAGTATTTT. It codes for CASTAGSGGPGDTQYF.